The 8 T cell receptor beta chains reported below all come from one sample, sequenced in a study of cytotoxic CD8 clonotypes in ibrutinib-treated CLL. Clones were sequenced by immunoSEQ multiplex PCR, and TCRdb holds only the in-frame ones, with some missing. The sample carries about 44,000 clones, 60% to 80% recorded once. The sequencing used PBMCs, collected after 12 months of ibrutinib treatment. The source of these receptors is a human donor with chronic lymphocytic leukemia.

The chain uses TRBV27 and TRBJ1-2; D uncertain. Germline CDR1 is MNHEY and CDR2 is SMNVEV (reference sequence). The CDR3 spans 16 residues. The germline V and J ends were trimmed by 3 bases and 0 bases, with 14 bases remaining between them. The CDR3 DNA reads as TGTGCCAGCAGTTTGGTAGGTCGCGAAGCTAACTATGGCTACACCTTC. Protein: CASSLVGREANYGYTF.

This clone has a single count. The chain has TRBV19 and TRBJ1-4; D possibly corresponds to TRBD1 (6 bases). CDR1 LNHDA and CDR2 SQIVND come from the germline V gene (reference sequence). The V end was cut by 5 bases, the J end by 8 bases, with 12 bases between. The CDR3 spans 13 residues. The CDR3 region is CASSLGAREKLFF. CDR3 nucleotide sequence: TGTGCCAGTAGTTTGGGGGCTCGAGAAAAACTGTTTTTT.

The CDR3 is CASSIRAGSTDTQYF. CDR3 in DNA: TGTGCCAGTAGTATAAGGGCGGGTTCCACAGATACGCAGTATTTT. The chain is built from TRBV19 and TRBJ2-3; a weak D match, TRBD2 (5 bases). The V gene's germline CDR1 is LNHDA and CDR2 SQIVND (reference sequence). The V end lost 2 bases, the J end lost 2 bases, and 11 bases lay between the germline ends. CDR3 length: 15 residues.

The chain employs TRBV7-8 and TRBJ2-7; perhaps TRBD2 as D (6 bases). The CDR3 consists of 15 residues. V was trimmed by 6 bases and J by 1 base, leaving 16 bases between them. Germline V gene lookup returns CDR1 SGHVS and CDR2 FQNEAQ. CDR3 sequence reads: CASSASSGHSYEQYF. The CDR3 nucleotides are TGTGCCAGCAGTGCGAGTAGCGGACATTCCTACGAGCAGTACTTC.

The chain carries TRBV2 and TRBJ1-1; TRBD1 agrees at 8 bases. Trimming at V came to 7 bases and at J to 1 base, leaving 2 bases not matched to a gene. CDR1 is SNHLY, CDR2 FYNNEI, per germline. The CDR3 consists of 13 residues. The CDR3 bases are TGTGCCAGCACACAGGGGGAGAACACTGAAGCTTTCTTT. This sequence encodes CASTQGENTEAFF.

This chain links TRBV12-5 with TRBJ2-5; D uncertain. Trimming took 1 base from V and 5 from J, leaving 8 bases between them. Germline V gene data show CDR1 as LGHNT and CDR2 as FRNRAP. The CDR3 length is 13 residues. CDR3 coding DNA: TGTGCTAGTGGTTTGGGATTCGGTGAGACCCAGTACTTC. Translating it yields CASGLGFGETQYF.

V and J are TRBV23-1 and TRBJ2-1; D is unclear. TRBV23-1 is treated as an ORF (open reading frame) with a function not yet certain. Trimming cost V 6 bases and J 1 base, with 7 bases left between them. The CDR3 is made up of 13 amino acids. Here the CDR3 DNA reads TGCGCCAGCAGCAAGGGATCCTACAATGAGCAGTTCTTC. Translated: CASSKGSYNEQFF.

The J gene is TRBJ2-7, the V gene TRBV7-9; 8 bases match TRBD2. The CDR3 loop spans 14 amino acids. The germline V gene encodes CDR1 SEHNR and CDR2 FQNEAQ (reference sequence). Unmatched junction bases numbered 6, after V lost 2 bases and J lost 6 bases. This CDR3 reads CASSLTGGSSEQYF. The CDR3 DNA reads as TGTGCCAGCAGCTTAACGGGAGGGTCGTCCGAGCAGTACTTC.